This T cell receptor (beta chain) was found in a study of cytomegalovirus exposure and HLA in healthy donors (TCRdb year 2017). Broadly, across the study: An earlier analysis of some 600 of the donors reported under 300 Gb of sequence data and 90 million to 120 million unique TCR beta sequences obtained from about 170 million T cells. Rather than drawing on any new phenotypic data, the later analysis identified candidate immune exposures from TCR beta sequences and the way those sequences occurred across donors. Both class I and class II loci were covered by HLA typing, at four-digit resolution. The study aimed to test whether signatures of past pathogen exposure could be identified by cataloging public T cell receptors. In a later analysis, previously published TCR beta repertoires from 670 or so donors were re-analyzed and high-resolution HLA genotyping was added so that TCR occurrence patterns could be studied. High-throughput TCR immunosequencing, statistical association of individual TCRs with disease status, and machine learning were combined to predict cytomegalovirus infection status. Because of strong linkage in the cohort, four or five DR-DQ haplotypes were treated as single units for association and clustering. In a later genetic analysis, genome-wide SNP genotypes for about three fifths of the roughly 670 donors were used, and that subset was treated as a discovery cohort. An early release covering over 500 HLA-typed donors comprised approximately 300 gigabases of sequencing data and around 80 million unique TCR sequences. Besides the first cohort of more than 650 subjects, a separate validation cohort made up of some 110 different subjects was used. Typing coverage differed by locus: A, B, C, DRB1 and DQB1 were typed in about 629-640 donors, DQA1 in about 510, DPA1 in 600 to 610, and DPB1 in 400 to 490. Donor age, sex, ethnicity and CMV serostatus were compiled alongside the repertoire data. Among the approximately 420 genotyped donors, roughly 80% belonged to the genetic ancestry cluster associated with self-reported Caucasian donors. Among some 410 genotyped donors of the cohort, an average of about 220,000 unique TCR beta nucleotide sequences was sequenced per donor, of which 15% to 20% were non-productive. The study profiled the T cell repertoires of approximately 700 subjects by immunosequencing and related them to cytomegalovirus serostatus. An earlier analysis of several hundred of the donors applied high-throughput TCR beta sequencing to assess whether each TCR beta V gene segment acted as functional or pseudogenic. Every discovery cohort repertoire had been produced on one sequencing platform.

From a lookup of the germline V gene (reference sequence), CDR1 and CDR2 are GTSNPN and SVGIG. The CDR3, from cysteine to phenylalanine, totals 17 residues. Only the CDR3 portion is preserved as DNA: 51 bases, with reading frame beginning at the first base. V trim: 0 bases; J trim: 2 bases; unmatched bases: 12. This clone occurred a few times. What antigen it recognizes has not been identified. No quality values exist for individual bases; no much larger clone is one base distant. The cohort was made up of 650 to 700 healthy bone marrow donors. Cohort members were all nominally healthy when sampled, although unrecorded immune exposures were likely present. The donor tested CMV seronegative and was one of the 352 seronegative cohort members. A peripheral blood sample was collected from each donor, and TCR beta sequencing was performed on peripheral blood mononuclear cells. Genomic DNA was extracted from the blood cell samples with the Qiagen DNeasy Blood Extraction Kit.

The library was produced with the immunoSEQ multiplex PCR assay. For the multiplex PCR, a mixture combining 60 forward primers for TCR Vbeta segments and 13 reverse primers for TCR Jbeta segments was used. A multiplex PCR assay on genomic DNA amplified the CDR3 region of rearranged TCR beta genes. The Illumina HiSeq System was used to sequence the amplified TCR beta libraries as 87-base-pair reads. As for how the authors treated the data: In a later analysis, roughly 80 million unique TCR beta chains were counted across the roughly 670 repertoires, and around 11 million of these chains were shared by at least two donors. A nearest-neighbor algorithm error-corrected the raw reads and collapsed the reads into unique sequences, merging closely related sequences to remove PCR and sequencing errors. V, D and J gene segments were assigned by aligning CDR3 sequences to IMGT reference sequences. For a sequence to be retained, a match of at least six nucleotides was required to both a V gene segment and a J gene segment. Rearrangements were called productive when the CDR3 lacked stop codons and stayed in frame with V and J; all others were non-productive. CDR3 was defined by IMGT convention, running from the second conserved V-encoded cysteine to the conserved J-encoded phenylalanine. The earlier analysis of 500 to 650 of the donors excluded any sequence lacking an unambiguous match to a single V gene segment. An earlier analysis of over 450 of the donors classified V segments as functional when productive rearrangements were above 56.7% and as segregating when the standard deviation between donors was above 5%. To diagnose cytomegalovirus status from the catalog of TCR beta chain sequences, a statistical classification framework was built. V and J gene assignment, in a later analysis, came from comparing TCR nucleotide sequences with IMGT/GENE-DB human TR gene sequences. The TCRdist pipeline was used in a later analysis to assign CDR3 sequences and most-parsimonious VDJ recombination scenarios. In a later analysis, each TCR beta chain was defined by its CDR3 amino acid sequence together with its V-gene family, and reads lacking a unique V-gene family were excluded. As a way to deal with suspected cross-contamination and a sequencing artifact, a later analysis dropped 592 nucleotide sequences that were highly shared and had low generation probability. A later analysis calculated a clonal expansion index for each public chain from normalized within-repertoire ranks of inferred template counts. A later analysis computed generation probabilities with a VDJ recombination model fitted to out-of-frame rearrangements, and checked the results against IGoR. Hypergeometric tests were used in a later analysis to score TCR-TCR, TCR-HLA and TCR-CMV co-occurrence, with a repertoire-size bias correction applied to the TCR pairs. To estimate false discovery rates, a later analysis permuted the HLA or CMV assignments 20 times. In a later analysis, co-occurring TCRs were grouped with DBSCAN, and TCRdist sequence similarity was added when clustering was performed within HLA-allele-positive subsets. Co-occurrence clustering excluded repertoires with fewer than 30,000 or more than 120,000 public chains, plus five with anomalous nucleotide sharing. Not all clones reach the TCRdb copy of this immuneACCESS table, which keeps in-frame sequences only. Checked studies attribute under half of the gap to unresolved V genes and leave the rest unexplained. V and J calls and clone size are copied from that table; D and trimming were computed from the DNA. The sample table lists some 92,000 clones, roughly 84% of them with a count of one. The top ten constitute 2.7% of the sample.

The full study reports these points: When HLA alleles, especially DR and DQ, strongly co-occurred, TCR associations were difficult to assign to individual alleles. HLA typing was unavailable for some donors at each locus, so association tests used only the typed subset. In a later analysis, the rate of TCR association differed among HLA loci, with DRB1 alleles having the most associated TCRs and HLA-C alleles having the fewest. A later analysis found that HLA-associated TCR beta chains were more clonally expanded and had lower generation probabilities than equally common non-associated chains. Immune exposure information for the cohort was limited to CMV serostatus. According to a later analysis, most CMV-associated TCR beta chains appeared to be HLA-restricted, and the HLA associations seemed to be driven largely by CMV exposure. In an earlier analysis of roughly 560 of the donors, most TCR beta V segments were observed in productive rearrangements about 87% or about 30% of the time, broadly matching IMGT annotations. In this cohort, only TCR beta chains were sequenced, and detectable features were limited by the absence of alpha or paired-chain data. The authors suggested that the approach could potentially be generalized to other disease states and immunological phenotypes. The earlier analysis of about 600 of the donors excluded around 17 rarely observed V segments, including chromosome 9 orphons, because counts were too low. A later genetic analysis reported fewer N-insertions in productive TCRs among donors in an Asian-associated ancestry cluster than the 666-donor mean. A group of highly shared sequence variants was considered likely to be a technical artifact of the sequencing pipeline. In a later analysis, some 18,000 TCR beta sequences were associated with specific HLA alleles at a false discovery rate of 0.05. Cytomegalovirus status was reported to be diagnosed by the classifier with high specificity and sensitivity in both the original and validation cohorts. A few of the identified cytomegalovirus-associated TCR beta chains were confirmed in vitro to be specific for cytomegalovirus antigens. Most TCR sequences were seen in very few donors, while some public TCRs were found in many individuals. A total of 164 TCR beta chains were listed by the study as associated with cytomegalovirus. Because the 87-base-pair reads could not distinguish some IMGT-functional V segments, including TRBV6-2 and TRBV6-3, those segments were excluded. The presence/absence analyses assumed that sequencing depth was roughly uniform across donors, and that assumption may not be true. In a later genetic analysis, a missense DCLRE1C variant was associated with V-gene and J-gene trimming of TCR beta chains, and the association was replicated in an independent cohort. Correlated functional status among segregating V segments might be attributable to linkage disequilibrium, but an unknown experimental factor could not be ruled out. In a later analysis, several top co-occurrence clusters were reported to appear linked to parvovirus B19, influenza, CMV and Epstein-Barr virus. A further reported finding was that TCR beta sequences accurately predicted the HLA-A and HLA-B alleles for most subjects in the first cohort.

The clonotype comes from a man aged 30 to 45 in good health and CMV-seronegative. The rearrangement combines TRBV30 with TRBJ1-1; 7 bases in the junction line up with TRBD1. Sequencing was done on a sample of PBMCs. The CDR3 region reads CAWSVPRTGTVNTEAFF. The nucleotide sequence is TGTGCCTGGAGTGTACCCCGGACCGGGACAGTTAACACTGAAGCTTTCTTT.